This TCR beta chain comes out of a study of Graves' ophthalmopathy and Graves' hyperthyroidism. This clonotype has a count of ten or more. The antigen is unknown. The authors amplified TCR beta CDR3 regions from RNA transcripts. After a first-round RT-PCR with HTBI primers, a second-round multiplex PCR was run. Each CDR3 protein is one row after TCRdb ran MiXCR on the multiplex PCR reads. The sample holds about 1.2 million distinct CDR3 sequences; 35% to 40% are singletons and the top ten take 11%. General study findings and limits: Clonotypes were expanded in thyroid at above 0.001 frequency, and most also appeared in blood. As the model predicted ophthalmopathy progression, it achieved a sensitivity of about 71% and a specificity of about 72%. Ophthalmopathy could be told apart from stable hyperthyroidism by a 13-signature model (roughly 90% sensitivity, 80% to 84% specificity).

The authors enrolled newly diagnosed hyperthyroidism patients aged 18 to 65 with under 2 months' duration. CDR1 and CDR2 (germline): DFQATT, SNEGSKA (reference sequence). The trim removed 3 bases at V and 6 bases at J, leaving 9 bases unmatched. The CDR3 runs 14 residues. Sequencing was performed on peripheral blood or thyroid tissue (not recorded which). The origin of this receptor is an adult man with Graves' hyperthyroidism. This sequence joins TRBV20-1 and TRBJ1-2; 8 nucleotides align to TRBD1. The CDR3 here is CSASWTGYEDGYTF. The CDR3, as DNA: TGCAGTGCTAGTTGGACAGGGTATGAGGATGGCTACACCTTC.